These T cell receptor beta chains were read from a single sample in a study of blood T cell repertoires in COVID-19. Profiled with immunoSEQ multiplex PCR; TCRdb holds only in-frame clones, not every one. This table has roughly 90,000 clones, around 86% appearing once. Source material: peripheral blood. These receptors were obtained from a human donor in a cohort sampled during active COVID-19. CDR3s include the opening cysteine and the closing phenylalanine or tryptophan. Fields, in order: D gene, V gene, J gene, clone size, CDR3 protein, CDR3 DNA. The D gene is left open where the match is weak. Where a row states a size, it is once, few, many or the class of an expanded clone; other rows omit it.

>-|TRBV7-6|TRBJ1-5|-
CASSSTGGNQPQHF
TGTGCCAGCAGTTCAACGGGGGGCAATCAGCCCCAGCATTTT
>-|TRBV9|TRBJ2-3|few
CASSVEESADTQYF
TGTGCCAGCAGCGTAGAGGAGTCCGCGGATACGCAGTATTTT
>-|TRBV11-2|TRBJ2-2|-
CASSLVGTGELFF
TGTGCCAGCAGCTTGGTCGGCACCGGGGAGCTGTTTTTT
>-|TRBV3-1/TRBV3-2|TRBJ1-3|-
CASSHVRDFLYF
TGTGCCAGCAGCCACGTACGGGACTTTCTTTATTTT
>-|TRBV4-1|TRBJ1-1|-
CAGSGIGENTEAFF
TGCGCCGGCAGTGGTATAGGGGAAAACACTGAAGCTTTCTTT
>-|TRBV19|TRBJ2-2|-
CASSIPSYTGELFF
TGTGCCAGTAGTATCCCCTCCTATACCGGGGAGCTGTTTTTT
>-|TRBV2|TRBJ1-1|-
CASSEARGGARINTEAFF
TGTGCCAGCAGTGAAGCGAGAGGGGGGGCTCGCATAAACACTGAAGCTTTCTTT
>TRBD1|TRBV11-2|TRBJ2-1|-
CATTSGGYNEQFF
TGTGCCACCACCTCAGGGGGTTACAATGAGCAGTTCTTC
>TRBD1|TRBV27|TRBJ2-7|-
CASRKTGGRAQYF
TGTGCCAGCAGGAAAACAGGGGGCCGGGCGCAGTACTTC
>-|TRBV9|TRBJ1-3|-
CASSVGDEPNSGNTIYF
TGTGCCAGCAGCGTCGGAGATGAACCCAACTCTGGAAACACCATATATTTT
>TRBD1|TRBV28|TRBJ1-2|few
CASRRGRMGNYGYTF
TGTGCCAGCAGAAGGGGGCGCATGGGGAACTATGGCTACACCTTC
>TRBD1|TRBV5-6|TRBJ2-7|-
CASSAPGQGVEQYF
TGTGCCAGCAGTGCTCCGGGACAGGGAGTCGAGCAGTACTTC
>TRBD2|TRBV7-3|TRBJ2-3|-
CASSSSGGVDTQYF
TGTGCCAGCAGTTCTAGCGGGGGCGTCGATACGCAGTATTTT
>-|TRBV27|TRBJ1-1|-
CASSLVHEGETEAFF
TGTGCCAGCAGTTTAGTCCATGAGGGGGAAACTGAAGCTTTCTTT
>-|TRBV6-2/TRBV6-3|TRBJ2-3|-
CASSRTGLDTQYF
TGTGCCAGCAGTCGAACAGGGCTAGATACGCAGTATTTT
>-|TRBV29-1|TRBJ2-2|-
CSVKRERDTGELFF
TGCAGCGTTAAGAGGGAGCGTGACACCGGGGAGCTGTTTTTT
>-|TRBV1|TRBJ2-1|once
CTSSHDPSAGGDNEQFF
TGCACCAGCAGCCACGACCCCTCTGCGGGAGGGGACAATGAGCAGTTCTTC
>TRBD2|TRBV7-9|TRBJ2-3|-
CASSLVTGGSTDTQYF
TGTGCCAGCAGCTTGGTAACGGGAGGGAGCACAGATACGCAGTATTTT
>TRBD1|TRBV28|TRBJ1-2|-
CASSRSTGVYGYTF
TGTGCCAGCAGCCGATCGACAGGGGTCTATGGCTACACCTTC
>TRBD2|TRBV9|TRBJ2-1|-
CASSSLGGRVYNEQFF
TGTGCCAGCAGCTCCCTTGGGGGGAGGGTGTACAATGAGCAGTTCTTC
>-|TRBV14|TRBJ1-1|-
CASSQWQGRISEAFF
TGTGCCAGCAGCCAATGGCAGGGGCGGATATCGGAAGCTTTCTTT
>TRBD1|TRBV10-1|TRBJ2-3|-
CASSEGQATDTQYF
TGCGCCAGCAGTGAGGGACAGGCCACAGATACGCAGTATTTT
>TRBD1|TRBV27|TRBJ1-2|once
CASSGGQGQPINYGYTF
TGTGCCAGCAGTGGCGGACAGGGCCAACCCATTAACTATGGCTACACCTTC
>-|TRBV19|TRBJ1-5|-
CASSAWRDGNQPQHF
TGTGCCAGTAGTGCCTGGAGGGATGGCAATCAGCCCCAGCATTTT
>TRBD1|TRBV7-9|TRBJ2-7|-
CASSSPSGGAGHEQYF
TGTGCCAGCAGCTCCCCCTCAGGGGGCGCGGGCCACGAGCAGTACTTC
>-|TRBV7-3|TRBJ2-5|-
CASSLNRGQETQYF
TGTGCCAGCAGCTTAAACCGGGGGCAAGAGACCCAGTACTTC
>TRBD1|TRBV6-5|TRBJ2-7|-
CASSFEGDSYEQYF
TGTGCCAGCAGTTTCGAGGGGGACAGCTACGAGCAGTACTTC
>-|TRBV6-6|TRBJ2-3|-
CASSAEFSGSTDTQYF
TGTGCCAGCAGCGCCGAATTTAGCGGTAGCACAGATACGCAGTATTTT
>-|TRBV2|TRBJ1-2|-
CASSAGVGSYGYTF
TGTGCCAGCAGCGCGGGGGTAGGGTCCTATGGCTACACCTTC
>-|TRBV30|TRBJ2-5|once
CAWSAGGQETQYF
TGTGCCTGGAGTGCCGGGGGCCAAGAGACCCAGTACTTC
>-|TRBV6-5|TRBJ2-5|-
CASSSRPGETQYF
TGTGCCAGCAGTTCTCGACCCGGGGAGACCCAGTACTTC
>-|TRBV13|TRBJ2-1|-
CASRPRRLEINEQFF
TGTGCCAGCAGACCCCGGCGTTTGGAGATTAATGAGCAGTTCTTC
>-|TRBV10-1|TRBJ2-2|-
CASPRGGNTGELFF
TGCGCCAGCCCGAGGGGGGGCAACACCGGGGAGCTGTTTTTT
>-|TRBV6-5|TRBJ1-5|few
CASSSNRVNQPQHF
TGTGCCAGCAGTAGTAACAGGGTCAATCAGCCCCAGCATTTT
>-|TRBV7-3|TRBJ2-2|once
CASSTWTGELFF
TGTGCCAGCAGCACATGGACCGGGGAGCTGTTTTTT
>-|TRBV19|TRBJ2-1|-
CASKTGGGSYNEQFF
TGTGCCAGTAAGACGGGTGGAGGCTCCTACAATGAGCAGTTCTTC
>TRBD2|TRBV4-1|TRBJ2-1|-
CASSPFYRGGNEQFF
TGCGCCAGCAGCCCTTTCTATCGGGGGGGAAATGAGCAGTTCTTC
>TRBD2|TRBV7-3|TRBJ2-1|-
CASSLIAGGNNEQFF
TGTGCCAGCAGCCTCATAGCGGGAGGCAACAATGAGCAGTTCTTC
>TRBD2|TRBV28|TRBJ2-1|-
CASSFRPGTSGYNEQFF
TGTGCCAGCAGTTTCCGTCCCGGGACTAGCGGGTACAATGAGCAGTTCTTC
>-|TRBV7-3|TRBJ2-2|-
CASSPGLQNTGELFF
TGTGCCAGCAGCCCAGGACTGCAGAACACCGGGGAGCTGTTTTTT
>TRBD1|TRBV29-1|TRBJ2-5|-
CSVGGQGETQYF
TGCAGCGTTGGGGGACAGGGAGAGACCCAGTACTTC
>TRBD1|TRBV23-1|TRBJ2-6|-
CASSQSEGRGLLRSGANVLTF
TGCGCCAGCAGTCAATCGGAAGGAAGGGGGCTCCTCAGATCTGGGGCCAACGTCCTGACTTTC
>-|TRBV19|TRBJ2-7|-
CASSRSPGLGEQYF
TGTGCCAGTAGTAGGAGCCCCGGGTTAGGCGAGCAGTACTTC
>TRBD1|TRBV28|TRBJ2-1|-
CASRGQGTGGEQFF
TGTGCCAGCAGGGGACAGGGGACTGGGGGTGAGCAGTTCTTC
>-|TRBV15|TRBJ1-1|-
CATSRDLRVGTEAFF
TGTGCCACCAGCAGAGATCTGAGGGTCGGCACTGAAGCTTTCTTT
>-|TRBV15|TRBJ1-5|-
CATSRGGGPNQPQHF
TGTGCCACCAGCAGAGGAGGGGGACCCAATCAGCCCCAGCATTTT
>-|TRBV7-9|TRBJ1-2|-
CASTPQNYGYTF
TGTGCCAGCACCCCACAGAACTATGGCTACACCTTC
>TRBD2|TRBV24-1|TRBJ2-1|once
CATSDTTSGRDNEQFF
TGTGCCACCAGTGATACAACTAGCGGGAGGGATAATGAGCAGTTCTTC
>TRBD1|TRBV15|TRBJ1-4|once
CATSREGAGGEKLFF
TGTGCCACCAGCAGAGAGGGGGCAGGGGGTGAAAAACTGTTTTTT
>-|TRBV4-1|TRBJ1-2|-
CASSQEERTALYYGYTF
TGCGCCAGCAGCCAAGAGGAGCGGACAGCCCTTTACTATGGCTACACCTTC
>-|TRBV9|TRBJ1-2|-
CASSGQLYGYTF
TGTGCCAGCAGCGGACAGCTCTATGGCTACACCTTC
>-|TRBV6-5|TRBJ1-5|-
CASRAGLDQPQHF
TGTGCCAGCAGGGCGGGTCTGGATCAGCCCCAGCATTTT
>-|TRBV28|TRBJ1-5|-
CASSFRTDSLSNQPQHF
TGTGCCAGCAGTTTCCGGACGGACTCCCTTAGCAATCAGCCCCAGCATTTT